The entry below describes one T cell receptor beta chain. Its antigen is currently unknown. Other nucleotide sequences from this sample produce the same CDR3. The method was immunoSEQ multiplex PCR; TCRdb's version includes in-frame clones alone and lacks a portion of them. The sample records about 240,000 clones, roughly four fifths being singletons. The CDR3 has 14 residues. V was trimmed by 3 bases and J by 0 bases, leaving 9 bases between them. Per germline, CDR1 KGHSH and CDR2 LQKENI. The data stem from a study of Tregs in tolerant kidney transplant recipients. Whole-study findings and limits: Findings come from small patient numbers and require larger validation. Expanding Tregs on activated donor B cells appeared to best identify donor-specific TCRbeta clones.

Unstimulated Tregs (CD4+CD25+CD127-) and CD4+CD25- non-Tregs were sorted from PBMCs. This TCR was recovered from a human donor in good health. The sequenced sample was CD4+ T cells from blood. The chain uses TRBV18 and TRBJ2-7; D remains ambiguous. Written as DNA, the CDR3 is TGTGCCAGCTCACCGATATCCGGCTCCTACGAGCAGTACTTC. It codes for CASSPISGSYEQYF.